This passage covers 24 T cell receptor beta chains from one sample sequenced in a study of T-cell memory formation after mild COVID-19. TCRdb processed the 5' RACE reads anew with MiXCR; each CDR3 protein has one entry. The table lists 300,000 to 350,000 distinct CDR3 sequences, approximately 20% of them singletons. The sample consisted of PBMCs or a T cell subset sorted from them (not recorded which). The receptors here all came from a man between 18 and 35 years old who had mild COVID-19 (a few samples of this study predate the infection). Cell type and time point are not known.

The V gene is TRBV20-1, the J gene TRBJ2-2; D remains ambiguous. Trimming pared 6 bases from V and 0 bases from J, leaving 8 bases between. Germline CDR1 DFQATT, CDR2 SNEGSKA (reference sequence). The CDR3 loop spans 13 amino acids. Written as DNA, the CDR3 is TGCAGTGCGATAACAGCGAACACCGGGGAGCTGTTTTTT. Translation gives CSAITANTGELFF.

Only a few counts were recorded for this clonotype. CDR3 amino acids: CSAGGQSNYGYTF. The CDR3 nucleotides read TGCAGTGCTGGAGGACAGTCTAACTATGGCTACACCTTC. The chain recombines TRBV20-1 with TRBJ1-2; a possible D gene is TRBD1 (6 bases). There are 13 residues in the CDR3. V shed 5 bases and J shed 0 bases, with 10 bases lying between them. Germline V gives CDR1 DFQATT, CDR2 SNEGSKA (reference sequence).

The chain carries TRBV5-1 and TRBJ2-4; 9 bases fit TRBD1. Trimming at V came to 4 bases and at J to 3 bases, leaving 8 bases not matched to a gene. The CDR3 runs 16 residues. Per the germline V gene, CDR1 is SGHRS and CDR2 is YFSETQ. The CDR3 sequence is CASSPRTGEYKNIQYF. As DNA, the CDR3 is TGCGCCAGCAGCCCTCGGACAGGGGAGTACAAAAACATTCAGTACTTC.

This clonotype has only a few counts. V is TRBV10-3 and J is TRBJ2-3; 8 nucleotides line up with TRBD1. The CDR3 consists of 15 residues. J lost 5 bases, V lost 0 bases, and 4 bases had no gene match. Germline V gene data show CDR1 as ENHRY and CDR2 as SYGVKD. CDR3 in amino acids: CAISESGQGRDTQYF. The CDR3 DNA is TGTGCCATCAGTGAGTCCGGACAGGGCAGAGATACGCAGTATTTT.

This clonotype was seen a handful of times. DNA for the CDR3: TGCGCCAGCAGCCAACTCCAGGGGGCAGGTGAAAAACTGTTTTTT. Protein sequence: CASSQLQGAGEKLFF. V is TRBV4-3 and J is TRBJ1-4; 8 positions match TRBD1. This CDR3 comprises 15 residues. Germline V gives CDR1 LGHNA, CDR2 YSLEER. The trim removed 2 bases at V and 7 bases at J, leaving 6 bases unmatched.

This CDR3 is CASSESGINEQFF. CDR3 bases: TGTGCCAGCAGCGAATCAGGGATCAATGAGCAGTTCTTC. The V and J genes are TRBV7-9 and TRBJ2-1, with D maybe TRBD1 (5 bases). The V end was cut by 5 bases, the J end by 6 bases, with 11 bases between. Germline-derived CDR1 and CDR2 are SEHNR and FQNEAQ (reference sequence). The CDR3 loop spans 13 amino acids. The entire variable domain, with the rest obtained from reference TRBV7-9 and TRBJ2-1, is as follows: DTGVSQNPRHKITKRGQNVTFRCDPISEHNRLYWYRQTLGQGPEFLTYFQNEAQLEKSRLLSDRFSAERPKGSFSTLEIQRTEQGDSAMYLCASSESGINEQFFGPGTRLTVL.

The V and J genes are TRBV5-1 and TRBJ2-3, with unresolved D. Trimming took 4 bases from V and 4 from J, leaving 16 bases between them. Germline V lookup: CDR1 SGHRS, CDR2 YFSETQ. The CDR3 has 15 amino acids. The CDR3 DNA follows: TGCGCCAGCAGCCACGAGTCTGGTGGAGCAGATACGCAGTATTTT. As protein: CASSHESGGADTQYF.

The chain combines TRBV29-1 with TRBJ2-1; no clear D. The CDR3 runs 14 residues. Per the germline V gene, CDR1 is SQVTM and CDR2 is ANQGSEA. V was shortened by 4 bases and J by 1 base, with 11 bases between the two germline ends. The CDR3 here is CSVAAKLSYNEQFF. For the CDR3, the DNA is TGCAGCGTTGCAGCGAAACTGTCCTACAATGAGCAGTTCTTC.

This clonotype turned up a few times. V is TRBV28 and J is TRBJ2-7; 10 nucleotides match TRBD2. CDR3 size: 15 residues. The germline V gene encodes CDR1 MDHEN and CDR2 SYDVKM. The trim removed 7 bases at V and 3 bases at J, leaving 9 bases unmatched. For the CDR3, the DNA is TGTGCCAGCAACCCCGTAGCGGGGGGTCTCTACGAGCAGTACTTC. Translation: CASNPVAGGLYEQYF. The complete variable domain, with remaining parts taken from reference TRBV28 and TRBJ2-7, reads DVKVTQSSRYLVKRTGEKVFLECVQDMDHENMFWYRQDPGLGLRLIYFSYDVKMKEKGDIPEGYSVSREKKERFSLILESASTNQTSMYLCASNPVAGGLYEQYFGPGTRLTVT.

The sample holds a few counts of this clonotype. The chain has TRBV11-2 and TRBJ2-7; 9 bases align to TRBD1. The CDR3 is made up of 13 amino acids. Germline CDR1 and CDR2: SGHAT and FQNNGV. After removal of 5 bases from V and 7 bases from J, the junction contained 6 bases not matched to a gene. CDR3 DNA sequence: TGTGCCAGCAGCCGGGACAGGGAGCGTGAGCAGTACTTC. Encoded protein: CASSRDREREQYF.

This clonotype was found many times. The chain combines TRBV5-1 with TRBJ1-2; 9 bases are shared with TRBD1. Trimming took 0 bases from V and 3 from J; bases not matched to a gene: 0. Per the germline V gene, CDR1 is SGHRS and CDR2 is YFSETQ. The CDR3 length is 14 residues. The CDR3 DNA reads as TGCGCCAGCAGCTTGGGACAGGGGGACTATGGCTACACCTTC. The encoded protein is CASSLGQGDYGYTF.

This clonotype has only a few counts. This chain connects TRBV7-2 to TRBJ2-3; TRBD1 is a possible D gene (6 bases). V lost 11 bases and J lost 3, with 15 bases in between. CDR3 length: 13 amino acids. Germline loops: CDR1 SGHTA, CDR2 FQGNSA. DNA of the CDR3: TGTGCCGGGGGACATCCACAGACAGATACGCAGTATTTT. Its protein is CAGGHPQTDTQYF.

This rearrangement joins TRBV4-1 to TRBJ2-7; TRBD1 might be the D (6 bases). The CDR3 totals 14 residues. Germline values: CDR1 MGHRA, CDR2 YSYEKL. The ends were cut back, 1 base at V and 3 bases at J, with 10 bases in the middle. The CDR3 loop is CASSQVTGVYEQYF. CDR3 bases: TGCGCCAGCAGCCAAGTGACAGGAGTCTACGAGCAGTACTTC.

This clonotype occurred a few times. The chain recombines TRBV7-2 with TRBJ2-3; D gene unclear. CDR1 SGHTA and CDR2 FQGNSA come from the germline V gene. This CDR3 is built from 15 residues. Trimming cost V 1 base and J 4 bases, with 12 bases left between them. CDR3 sequence reads: CASSLGAPRADTQYF. CDR3 in DNA: TGTGCCAGCAGCTTAGGGGCCCCAAGGGCAGATACGCAGTATTTT.

In its sample, this clonotype was seen a few times. This sequence joins TRBV5-1 and TRBJ2-3; D gene ambiguous. Germline-derived CDR1 and CDR2 are SGHRS and YFSETQ. The CDR3 totals 15 residues. V lost 4 bases and J lost 4, with 16 bases in between. The DNA of the CDR3 is TGCGCCAGCAGCCTACCCGCCGGTAGGGCAGATACGCAGTATTTT. This translates into CASSLPAGRADTQYF.

V usage is TRBV20-1 and J usage is TRBJ2-5; 9 bases are shared with TRBD1. The CDR3 length is 13 residues. Germline lookup yields CDR1 DFQATT and CDR2 SNEGSKA (reference sequence). V lost 5 bases to trimming and J lost 6 bases; unmatched junction nucleotides: 7. The CDR3 DNA is TGCAGTGCTTCGTACAGGGGGCTGAAGACCCAGTACTTC. Translating gives CSASYRGLKTQYF.

The genes are TRBV5-6 and TRBJ2-1; 8 bases are shared with TRBD2. Trimming at V came to 2 bases and at J to 12 bases, leaving 7 bases not matched to a gene. Per the germline V gene, CDR1 is SGHDT and CDR2 is YYEEEE. This CDR3 is built from 13 residues. CDR3 nucleotide sequence: TGTGCCAGCAGCTTCAGCGGGGGCCCAAGGCAGTTCTTC. Translating gives CASSFSGGPRQFF.

Remarks on this clonotype: One end of the junction is discordant with germline, which a read error may explain. The chain carries TRBV6-5 and TRBJ1-2, with a weak D call TRBD1 (5 bases). CDR1 is MNHEY, CDR2 SVGAGI, per germline. The CDR3 loop spans 14 amino acids. CDR3 sequence: CASGQGYLDYSYTF. In DNA, the CDR3 is TGTGCCAGCGGGCAGGGTTACCTAGACTATAGCTACACCTTC.

DNA of the CDR3: TGCGCCAGCAGCCAAGAGGACGGATACGAGCAGTACGTC. This encodes CASSQEDGYEQYV. The chain employs TRBV4-1 and TRBJ2-7; D ambiguous. From germline, CDR1 is MGHRA and CDR2 YSYEKL. The V end was cut by 0 bases, the J end by 4 bases, with 7 bases between. This CDR3 region has 13 residues.

A few counts support this clonotype. J is TRBJ2-1 and V is TRBV10-3; 8 bases are shared with TRBD2. Germline V lookup: CDR1 ENHRY, CDR2 SYGVKD. CDR3 length equals 16 residues. The V gene end was trimmed by 5 bases and the J gene end by 4 bases; junction bases not matched to a gene: 10. The CDR3 DNA reads as TGTGCCATCAGTAGCCAGGATAGCGGGGAATACAATGAGCAGTTCTTC. Translation gives CAISSQDSGEYNEQFF.

In its sample, this clonotype was seen a few times. CDR3 sequence: CASSSLAGAPDTQYF. In nucleotides, the CDR3 is TGTGCCAGCAGCTCGCTAGCGGGGGCTCCAGATACGCAGTATTTT. The gene calls are TRBV7-9 and TRBJ2-3; 10 bases align to TRBD2. V gave up 4 bases and J gave up 4 bases; unmatched junction bases: 5. There are 15 residues in the CDR3. Germline V lookup: CDR1 SEHNR, CDR2 FQNEAQ (reference sequence).

This sequence joins TRBV21-1 and TRBJ2-7. TRBV21-1 is reported as a pseudogene. The CDR3 spans 17 residues. The CDR3 loop is CASSSRRPLRTQGEQYV. CDR3 nucleotide sequence: TGTGCCAGCAGCTCTCGCAGACCTCTCAGGACCCAAGGTGAGCAGTACGTC.

The chain has TRBV2 and TRBJ2-5; D gene unclear. The germline V gene has CDR1 SNHLY and CDR2 FYNNEI. V gave up 3 bases and J gave up 9 bases, with 8 bases separating them. The length of the CDR3 is 11 residues. The DNA of the CDR3 is TGTGCCAGCAGTGACTCGGAACCCCAGTACTTC. This gives the protein CASSDSEPQYF.

The rearrangement joins TRBV6-5 to TRBJ2-6; no definite D call. Looked up from germline, CDR1 is MNHEY and CDR2 is SVGAGI. Between the trimmed V and J ends, which lost 5 bases and 2 bases, there was a span of 4 bases. This CDR3 is 13 amino acids long. The CDR3 DNA reads TGTGCCAGCAGTGACCCTGGGGCCAACGTCCTGACTTTC. Translating it yields CASSDPGANVLTF.